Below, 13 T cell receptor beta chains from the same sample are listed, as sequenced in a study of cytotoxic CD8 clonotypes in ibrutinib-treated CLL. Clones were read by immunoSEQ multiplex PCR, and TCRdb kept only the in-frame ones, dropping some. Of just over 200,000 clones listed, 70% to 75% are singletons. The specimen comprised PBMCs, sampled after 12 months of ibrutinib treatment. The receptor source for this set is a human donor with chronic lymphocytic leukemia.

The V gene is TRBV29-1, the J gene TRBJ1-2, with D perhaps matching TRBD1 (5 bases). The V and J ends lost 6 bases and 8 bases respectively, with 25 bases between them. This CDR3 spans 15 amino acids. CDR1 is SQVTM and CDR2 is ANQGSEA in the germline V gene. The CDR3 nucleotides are TGCAGCGTGGGTATCAACAGCTTAACGGGACGGGGCTACACCTTC. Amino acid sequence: CSVGINSLTGRGYTF. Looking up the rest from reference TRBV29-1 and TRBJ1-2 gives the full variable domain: SAVISQKPSRDICQRGTSLTIQCQVDSQVTMMFWYRQQPGQSLTLIATANQGSEATYESGFVIDKFPISRPNLTFSTLTVSNMSPEDSSIYLCSVGINSLTGRGYTFGSGTRLTVV.

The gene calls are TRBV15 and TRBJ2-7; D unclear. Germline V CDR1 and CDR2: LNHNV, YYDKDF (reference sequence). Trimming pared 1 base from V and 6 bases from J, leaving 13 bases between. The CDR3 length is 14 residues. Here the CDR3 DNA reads TGTGCCACCAGCAGAGCTCTAGGTAGGGCCGAGCAGTACTTC. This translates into CATSRALGRAEQYF.

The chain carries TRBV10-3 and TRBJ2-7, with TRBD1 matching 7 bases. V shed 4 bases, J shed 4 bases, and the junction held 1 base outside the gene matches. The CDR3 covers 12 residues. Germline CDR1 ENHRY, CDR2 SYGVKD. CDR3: CAISGTGYEQYF. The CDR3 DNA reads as TGTGCCATCAGTGGGACAGGATACGAGCAGTACTTC.

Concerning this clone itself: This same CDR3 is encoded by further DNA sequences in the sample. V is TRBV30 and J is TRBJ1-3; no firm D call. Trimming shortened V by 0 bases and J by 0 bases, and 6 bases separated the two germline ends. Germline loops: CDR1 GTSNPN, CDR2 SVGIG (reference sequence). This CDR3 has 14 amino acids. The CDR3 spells CAWSVGSSGNTIYF. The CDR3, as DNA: TGTGCCTGGAGTGTAGGGAGCTCTGGAAACACCATATATTTT.

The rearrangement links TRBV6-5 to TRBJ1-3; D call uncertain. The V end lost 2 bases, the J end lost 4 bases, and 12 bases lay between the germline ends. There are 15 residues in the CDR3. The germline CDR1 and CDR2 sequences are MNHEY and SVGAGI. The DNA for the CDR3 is TGTGCCAGCAGTTACCTAGGACTGGCCGGAAACACCATATATTTT. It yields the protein CASSYLGLAGNTIYF.

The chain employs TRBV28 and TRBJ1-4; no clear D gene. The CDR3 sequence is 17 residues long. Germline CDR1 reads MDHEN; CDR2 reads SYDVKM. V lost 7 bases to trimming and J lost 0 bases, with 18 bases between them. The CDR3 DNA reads TGTGCCAGCACCCCTTGGGTTGGCGGTGCAACTAATGAAAAACTGTTTTTT. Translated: CASTPWVGGATNEKLFF.

DNA of the CDR3: TGTGCCAGCAGCAGGGACAGGGCGGGAGGCTACACCTTC. Amino acids: CASSRDRAGGYTF. V usage is TRBV6-5 and J usage is TRBJ1-2; TRBD1 agrees at 9 bases. Germline V gene data show CDR1 as MNHEY and CDR2 as SVGAGI. V dropped 6 bases and J dropped 8; count of bases not matched to a gene: 7. The CDR3 spans 13 residues.

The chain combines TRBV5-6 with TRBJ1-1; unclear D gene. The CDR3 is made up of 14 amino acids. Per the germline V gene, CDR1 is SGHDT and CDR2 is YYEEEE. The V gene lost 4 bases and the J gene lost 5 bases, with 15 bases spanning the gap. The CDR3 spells CASSPVSPWTEAFF. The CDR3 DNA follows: TGTGCCAGCAGCCCAGTCTCGCCCTGGACTGAAGCTTTCTTT.

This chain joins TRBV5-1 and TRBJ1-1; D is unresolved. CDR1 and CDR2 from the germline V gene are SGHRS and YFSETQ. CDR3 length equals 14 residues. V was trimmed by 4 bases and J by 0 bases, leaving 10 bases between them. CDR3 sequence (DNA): TGCGCCAGCAGCATAGAGGCTATGAACACTGAAGCTTTCTTT. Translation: CASSIEAMNTEAFF.

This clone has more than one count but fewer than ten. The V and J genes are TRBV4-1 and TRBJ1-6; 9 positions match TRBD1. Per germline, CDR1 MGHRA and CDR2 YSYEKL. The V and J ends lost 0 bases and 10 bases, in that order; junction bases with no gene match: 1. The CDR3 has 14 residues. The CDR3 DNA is TGCGCCAGCAGCCAAGAGGGACAGGGCTCACCCCTCCACTTT. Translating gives CASSQEGQGSPLHF.

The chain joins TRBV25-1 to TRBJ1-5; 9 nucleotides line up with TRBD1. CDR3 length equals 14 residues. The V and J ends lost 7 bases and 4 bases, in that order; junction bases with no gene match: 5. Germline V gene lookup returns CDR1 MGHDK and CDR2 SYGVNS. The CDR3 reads CASTGTGHNQPQHF. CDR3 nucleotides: TGTGCCAGCACCGGGACAGGGCATAATCAGCCCCAGCATTTT.

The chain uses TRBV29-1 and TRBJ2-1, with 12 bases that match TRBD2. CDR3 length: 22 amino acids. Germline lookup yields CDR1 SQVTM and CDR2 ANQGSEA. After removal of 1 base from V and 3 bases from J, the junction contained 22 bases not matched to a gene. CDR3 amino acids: CSVEGGGSGLAGGLGFYNEQFF. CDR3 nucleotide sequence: TGCAGCGTTGAAGGGGGTGGAAGTGGGCTAGCGGGAGGGCTGGGATTCTACAATGAGCAGTTCTTC.

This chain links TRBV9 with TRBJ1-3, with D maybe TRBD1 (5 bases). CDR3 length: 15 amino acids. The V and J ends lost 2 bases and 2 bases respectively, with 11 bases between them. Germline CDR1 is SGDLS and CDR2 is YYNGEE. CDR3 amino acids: CASSVGGNAGNTIYF. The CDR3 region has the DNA TGTGCCAGCAGCGTCGGGGGGAACGCTGGAAACACCATATATTTT.